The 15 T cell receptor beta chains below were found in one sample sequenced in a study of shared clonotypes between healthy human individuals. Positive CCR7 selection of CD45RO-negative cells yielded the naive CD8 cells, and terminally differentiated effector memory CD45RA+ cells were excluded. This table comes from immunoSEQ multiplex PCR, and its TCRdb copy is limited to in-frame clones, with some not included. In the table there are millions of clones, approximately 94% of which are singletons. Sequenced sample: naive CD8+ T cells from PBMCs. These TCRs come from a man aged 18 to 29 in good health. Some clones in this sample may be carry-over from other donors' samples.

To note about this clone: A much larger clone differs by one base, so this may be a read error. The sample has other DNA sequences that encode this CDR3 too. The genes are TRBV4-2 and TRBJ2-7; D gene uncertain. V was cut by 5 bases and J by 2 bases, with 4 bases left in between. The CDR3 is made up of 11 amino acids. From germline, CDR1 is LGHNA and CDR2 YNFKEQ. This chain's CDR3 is CASSSTYEQYF. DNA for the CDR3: TGTGCCAGCAGCTCCACCTACGAGCAGTACTTC.

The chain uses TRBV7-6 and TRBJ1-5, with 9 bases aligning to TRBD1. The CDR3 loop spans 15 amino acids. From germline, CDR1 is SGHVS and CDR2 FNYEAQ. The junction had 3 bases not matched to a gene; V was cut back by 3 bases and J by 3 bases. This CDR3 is CASSLDRGYNQPQHF. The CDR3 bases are TGTGCCAGCAGCTTGGACAGGGGATACAATCAGCCCCAGCATTTT. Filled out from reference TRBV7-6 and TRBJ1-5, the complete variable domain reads GAGVSQSPRYKVTKRGQDVALRCDPISGHVSLYWYRQALGQGPEFLTYFNYEAQQDKSGLPNDRFSAERPEGSISTLTIQRTEQRDSAMYRCASSLDRGYNQPQHFGDGTRLSIL.

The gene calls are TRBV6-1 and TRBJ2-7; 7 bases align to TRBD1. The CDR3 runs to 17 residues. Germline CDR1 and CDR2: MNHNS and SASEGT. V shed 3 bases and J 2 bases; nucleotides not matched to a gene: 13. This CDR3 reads CASSEGVQGDPTYEQYF. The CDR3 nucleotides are TGTGCCAGCAGTGAGGGGGTCCAGGGGGATCCCACCTACGAGCAGTACTTC.

Here the CDR3 DNA reads TGTGCCAGCAGCTCGCGGGATTTAACCTACGAGCAGTACTTC. Protein product: CASSSRDLTYEQYF. This chain joins TRBV9 and TRBJ2-7, with D possibly matching TRBD2 (6 bases). The CDR3 length is 14 residues. CDR1 SGDLS and CDR2 YYNGEE come from the germline V gene. V was pared by 4 bases and J by 2 bases, with 13 bases between.

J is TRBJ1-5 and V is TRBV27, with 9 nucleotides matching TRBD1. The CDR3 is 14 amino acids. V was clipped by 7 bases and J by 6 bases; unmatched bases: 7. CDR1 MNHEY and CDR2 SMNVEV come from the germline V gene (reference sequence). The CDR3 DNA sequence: TGTGCCAGCACCTTAACAGGGGGCAGTCAGCCCCAGCATTTT. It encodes CASTLTGGSQPQHF.

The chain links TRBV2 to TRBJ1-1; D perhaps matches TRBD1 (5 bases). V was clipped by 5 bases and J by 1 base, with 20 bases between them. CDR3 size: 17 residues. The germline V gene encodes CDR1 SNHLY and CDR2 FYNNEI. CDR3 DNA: TGTGCCAGCAGTCCCGGGACCGGACTAAGGGGGAACACTGAAGCTTTCTTT. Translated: CASSPGTGLRGNTEAFF.

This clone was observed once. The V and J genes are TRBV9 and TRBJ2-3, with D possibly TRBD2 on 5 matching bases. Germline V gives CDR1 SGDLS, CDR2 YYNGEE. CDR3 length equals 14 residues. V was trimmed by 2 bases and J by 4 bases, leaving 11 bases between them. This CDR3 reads CASSVTGNPDTQYF. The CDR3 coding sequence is TGTGCCAGCAGCGTTACCGGGAACCCAGATACGCAGTATTTT.

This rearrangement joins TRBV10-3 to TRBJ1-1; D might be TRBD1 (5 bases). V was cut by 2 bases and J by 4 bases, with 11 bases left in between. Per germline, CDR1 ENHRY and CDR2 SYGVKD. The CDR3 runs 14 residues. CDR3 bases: TGTGCCATCAGTGAGATTATTGGGGGCACTGAAGCTTTCTTT. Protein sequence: CAISEIIGGTEAFF.

CDR3 nucleotide sequence: TGTGCCAGCAGCCCTTCGATTCGGCAGGGGGCCGACTATGGCTACACCTTC. Amino acids: CASSPSIRQGADYGYTF. The genes are TRBV27 and TRBJ1-2, with 8 bases fitting TRBD1. J was trimmed by 3 bases and V by 6 bases; bases with no gene match: 15. The germline gives CDR1 MNHEY, CDR2 SMNVEV (reference sequence). This CDR3 comprises 17 residues.

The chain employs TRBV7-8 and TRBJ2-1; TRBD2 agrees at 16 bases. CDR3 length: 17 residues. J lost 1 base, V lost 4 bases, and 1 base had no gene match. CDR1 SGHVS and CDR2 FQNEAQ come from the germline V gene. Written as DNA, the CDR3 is TGTGCCAGCAGCTGGGGACTAGCGGGAGGGTCCTACAATGAGCAGTTCTTC. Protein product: CASSWGLAGGSYNEQFF.

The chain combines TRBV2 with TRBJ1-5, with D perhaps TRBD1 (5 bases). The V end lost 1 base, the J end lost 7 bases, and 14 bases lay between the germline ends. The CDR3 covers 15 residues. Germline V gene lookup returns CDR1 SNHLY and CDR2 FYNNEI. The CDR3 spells CASSEEDGGEQPQHF. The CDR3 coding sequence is TGTGCCAGCAGTGAAGAGGACGGGGGTGAACAGCCCCAGCATTTT.

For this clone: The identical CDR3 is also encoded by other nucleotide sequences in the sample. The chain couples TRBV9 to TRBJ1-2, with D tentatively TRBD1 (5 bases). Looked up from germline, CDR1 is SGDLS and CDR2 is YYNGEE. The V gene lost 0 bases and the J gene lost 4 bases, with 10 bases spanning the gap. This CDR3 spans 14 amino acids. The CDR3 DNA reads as TGTGCCAGCAGCGTAGGGGGGACCGCCTATGGCTACACCTTC. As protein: CASSVGGTAYGYTF.

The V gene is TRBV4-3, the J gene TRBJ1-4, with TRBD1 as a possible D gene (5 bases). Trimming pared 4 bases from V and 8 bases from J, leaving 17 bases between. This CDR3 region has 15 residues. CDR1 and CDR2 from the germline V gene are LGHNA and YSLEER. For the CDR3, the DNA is TGCGCCAGCAGCCCGGGCGTTGCTGGGGCGGAAAAACTGTTTTTT. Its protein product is CASSPGVAGAEKLFF.

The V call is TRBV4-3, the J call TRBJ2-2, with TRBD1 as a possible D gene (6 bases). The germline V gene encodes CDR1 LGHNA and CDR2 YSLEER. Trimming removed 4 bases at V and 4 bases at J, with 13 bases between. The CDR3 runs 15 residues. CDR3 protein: CASSPGTLITGELFF. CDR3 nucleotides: TGCGCCAGCAGCCCCGGGACATTAATCACCGGGGAGCTGTTTTTT.

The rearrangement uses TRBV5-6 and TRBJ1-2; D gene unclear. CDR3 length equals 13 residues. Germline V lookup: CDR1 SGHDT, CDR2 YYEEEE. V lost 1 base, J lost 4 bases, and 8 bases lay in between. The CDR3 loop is CASSLFGSYGYTF. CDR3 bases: TGTGCCAGCAGCTTGTTCGGGAGCTATGGCTACACCTTC.